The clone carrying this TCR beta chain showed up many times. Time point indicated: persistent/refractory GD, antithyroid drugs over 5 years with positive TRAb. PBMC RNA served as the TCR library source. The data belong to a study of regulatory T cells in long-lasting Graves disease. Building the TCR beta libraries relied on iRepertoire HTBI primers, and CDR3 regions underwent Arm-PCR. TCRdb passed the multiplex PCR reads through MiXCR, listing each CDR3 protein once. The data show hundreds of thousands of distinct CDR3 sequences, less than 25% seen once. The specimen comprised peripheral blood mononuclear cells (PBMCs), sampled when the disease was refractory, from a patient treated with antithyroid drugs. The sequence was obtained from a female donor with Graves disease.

The CDR3 region has the DNA TGTGCCAGCAGTTCGGCGGGCCGTTGGGTGAATGAGCAGTTCTTC. It is translated as CASSSAGRWVNEQFF. This rearrangement joins TRBV28 to TRBJ2-1, with D perhaps TRBD2 (5 bases). V lost 4 bases, J lost 7 bases, and 17 bases lay in between. Germline CDR1 is MDHEN and CDR2 is SYDVKM. The CDR3 is made up of 15 amino acids. Full variable domain (rest looked up from reference TRBV28 and TRBJ2-1): DVKVTQSSRYLVKRTGEKVFLECVQDMDHENMFWYRQDPGLGLRLIYFSYDVKMKEKGDIPEGYSVSREKKERFSLILESASTNQTSMYLCASSSAGRWVNEQFFGPGTRLTVL.